The T cell receptor beta chain described here comes from a study of radiation and T cells in renal cell carcinoma. The CDR3 is 11 amino acids. V gave up 4 bases and J gave up 7 bases, with 5 bases separating them. Germline lookup yields CDR1 MGHDK and CDR2 SYGVNS. Generated by immunoSEQ multiplex PCR, the TCRdb table keeps only in-frame clones and is missing some. The table shows about 140,000 clones, with roughly 80% occurring only once. The sample holds one count of this clone. The target antigen is unknown. As to time point: baseline pretreatment blood. Treatment reported: 15 Gy SBRT to primary tumor, nephrectomy 4 weeks later. The tumor was a clear cell renal cell carcinoma. Regarding the study as a whole: No pretreatment tumor biopsies were available for baseline clonotypes. Top tumor clonotypes rose in blood 2 weeks post-radiation, then contracted.

The sample was blood, taken from a patient whose treatment included radiotherapy and nephrectomy. The chain couples TRBV25-1 to TRBJ2-1, with D unresolved. This sequence originates from a woman aged 45 to 65 with renal cell carcinoma. CDR3 in amino acids: CASSGVNEQFF. CDR3 DNA: TGTGCCAGCAGTGGGGTTAATGAGCAGTTCTTC.